This TCR beta chain is drawn from a study of T-cell memory formation after mild COVID-19. Background on the study: Each donor largely had its own TCR clusters. Overall study results and limits: Whereas later expanders leaned CD4+, clones contracting day 15 to 85 showed a balanced CD4/CD8 makeup.

This clonotype was counted at least ten times. Its cognate antigen is unknown. The authors produced TCR alpha and TCR beta cDNA libraries with sample barcodes and UMIs by 5'RACE using constant-segment primers. Each CDR3 protein gets one entry after TCRdb re-called the 5' RACE reads with MiXCR. The table shows hundreds of thousands of distinct CDR3 sequences, with roughly a fifth occurring only once. CDR1 and CDR2 (germline): MNHEY, SMNVEV (reference sequence). The V and J ends lost 6 bases and 1 base, in that order; junction bases with no gene match: 4. The CDR3 consists of 15 residues. Material: PBMCs or a T cell subset sorted from them (not recorded which). This TCR was sampled from an adult woman who had mild COVID-19 (a few samples of this study predate the infection). Cell type and time point are not known. The V and J genes are TRBV27 and TRBJ1-5; TRBD1 agrees at 9 bases. The CDR3 here is CASRRQGGSNQPQHF. The CDR3 DNA reads as TGTGCCAGCAGGAGACAGGGGGGGAGCAATCAGCCCCAGCATTTT.